The TCR beta chain described here comes from a study of shared clonotypes between healthy human individuals. Remarks on this clone: Its antigen remains unknown.

Selected positively for CCR7 and CD45RO-negative, naive CD8 cells excluded terminally differentiated effector memory CD45RA+ cells. Study-level points and caveats: Even with large depth, rarefaction showed that sorted-subset sequencing was incomplete. Genetic and exposure-history diversity was limited by the few donors.

The germline V gene encodes CDR1 SGHRS and CDR2 YFSETQ. Trimming cost V 4 bases and J 6 bases; bases outside gene matches: 13. CDR3 length: 16 amino acids. Generated by immunoSEQ multiplex PCR, the TCRdb table keeps only in-frame clones and is missing some. Altogether 550,000 to 750,000 clones are present, over 95% being singletons, with the ten largest covering 0.09% to 0.13%. The clonotype comes from a woman aged 25 to 39 in good health. The rearrangement joins TRBV5-1 to TRBJ2-1; TRBD1 matches at 7 bases. The sample taken for sequencing was naive CD8+ T cells sorted from blood. The CDR3 region is CASSPYAGTVSNEQFF. The CDR3 nucleotides are TGCGCCAGCAGCCCCTACGCCGGGACAGTTAGCAATGAGCAGTTCTTC. Using reference TRBV5-1 and TRBJ2-1 for the parts outside the CDR3, the full variable domain is KAGVTQTPRYLIKTRGQQVTLSCSPISGHRSVSWYQQTPGQGLQFLFEYFSETQRNKGNFPGRFSGRQFSNSRSEMNVSTLELGDSALYLCASSPYAGTVSNEQFFGPGTRLTVL.